This T cell receptor (beta chain) was found in a study of T cell responses to AZD1222 COVID-19 vaccine. Data came from immunoSEQ multiplex PCR; TCRdb stores just in-frame clones and leaves some out. The data show 200,000 or so clones, 88% seen once. The CDR3 length is 16 residues. Germline values: CDR1 LNHDA, CDR2 SQIVND (reference sequence). With 7 bases removed from V and 5 bases from J, the gap between germline ends came to 23 bases. Overall study results and limits: The CD4 TCRs associated with vaccination extended across spike and predominated at 160-218 and 743-854. A rise in Spike-specific TCR breadth and depth followed two AZD1222 doses. It was only six AZD1222 recipients who were seropositive at baseline. The sample set comprised mostly white British donors with more females, and clonal diversity was possibly underestimated.

Turning to this clone: Its antigen remains unidentified.

The sequences come from peripheral blood, collected on day 0 of AZD1222 vaccination. The chain is built from TRBV19 and TRBJ1-1, with a weak D call TRBD1 (5 bases). The source is an adult in good health. DNA of the CDR3: TGTGCCAGTAAGGTCGAATTTAGAGGGGCGCTGACTGAAGCTTTCTTT. It is translated as CASKVEFRGALTEAFF.